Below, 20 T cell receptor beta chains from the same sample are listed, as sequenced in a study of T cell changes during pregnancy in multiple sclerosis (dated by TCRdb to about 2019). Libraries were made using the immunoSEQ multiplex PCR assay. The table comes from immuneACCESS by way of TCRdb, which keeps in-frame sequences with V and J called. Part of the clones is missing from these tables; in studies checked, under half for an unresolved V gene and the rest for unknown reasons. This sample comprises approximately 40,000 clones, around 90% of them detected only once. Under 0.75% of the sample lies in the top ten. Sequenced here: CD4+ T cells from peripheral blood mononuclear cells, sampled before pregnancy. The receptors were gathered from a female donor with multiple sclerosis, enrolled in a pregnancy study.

Here the CDR3 DNA reads TGTGCCAGCAGCCCCACCGGGACTAGCGGATTCTACTCCTACAATGAGCAGTTCTTC. This gives the protein CASSPTGTSGFYSYNEQFF. The chain joins TRBV5-4 to TRBJ2-1, with 11 nucleotides matching TRBD2. Trimming at V came to 4 bases and at J to 0 bases, leaving 12 bases not matched to a gene. Looked up from germline, CDR1 is SGHNT and CDR2 is YYREEE (reference sequence). The CDR3 sequence is 19 residues long.

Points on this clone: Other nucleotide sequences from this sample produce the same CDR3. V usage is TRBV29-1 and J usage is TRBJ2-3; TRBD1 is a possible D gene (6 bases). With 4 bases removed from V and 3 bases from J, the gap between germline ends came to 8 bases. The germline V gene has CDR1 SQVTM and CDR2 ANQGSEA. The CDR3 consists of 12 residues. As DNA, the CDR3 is TGCAGCGTTGGGCAGGGGACAGATACGCAGTATTTT. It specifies CSVGQGTDTQYF.

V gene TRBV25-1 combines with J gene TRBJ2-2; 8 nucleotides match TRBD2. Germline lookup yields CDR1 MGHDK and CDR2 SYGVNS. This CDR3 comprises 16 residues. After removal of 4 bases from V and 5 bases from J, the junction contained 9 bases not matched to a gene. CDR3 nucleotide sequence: TGTGCCAGCAGTGGCCAAGCGGGAGCGGGGACCGGGGAGCTGTTTTTT. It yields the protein CASSGQAGAGTGELFF.

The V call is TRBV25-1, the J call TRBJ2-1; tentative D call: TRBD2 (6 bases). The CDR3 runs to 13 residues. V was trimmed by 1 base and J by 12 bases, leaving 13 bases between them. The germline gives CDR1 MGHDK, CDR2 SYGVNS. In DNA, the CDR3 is TGTGCCAGCAGTGAATGGGGGGAGCTTTGGCAGTTCTTC. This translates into CASSEWGELWQFF.

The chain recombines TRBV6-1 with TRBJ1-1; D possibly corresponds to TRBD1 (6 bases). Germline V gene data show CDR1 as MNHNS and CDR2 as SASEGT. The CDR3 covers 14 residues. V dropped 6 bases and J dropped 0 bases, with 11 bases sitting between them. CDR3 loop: CASRNRDVNTEAFF. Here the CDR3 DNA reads TGTGCCAGCAGGAACAGGGATGTGAACACTGAAGCTTTCTTT.

CDR3 in DNA: TGTGCCAGCAGCATAACTTCGGACAGGCGCTCTGGAAACACCATATATTTT. Protein sequence: CASSITSDRRSGNTIYF. The V gene is TRBV16, the J gene TRBJ1-3; 7 bases match TRBD1. CDR3 size: 17 residues. Germline V lookup: CDR1 KGHSY, CDR2 FQNENV. The junction had 10 bases not matched to a gene; V was cut back by 5 bases and J by 0 bases. The variable domain in full, with the rest retrieved from reference TRBV16 and TRBJ1-3, is GEEVAQTPKHLVRGEGQKAKLYCAPIKGHSYVFWYQQVLKNEFKFLISFQNENVFDETGMPKERFSAKCLPNSPCSLEIQATKLEDSAVYFCASSITSDRRSGNTIYFGEGSWLTVV.

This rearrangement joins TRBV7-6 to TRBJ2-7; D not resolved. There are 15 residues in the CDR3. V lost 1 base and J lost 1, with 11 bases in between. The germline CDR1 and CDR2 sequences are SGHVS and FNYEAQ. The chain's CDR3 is CASSLGPGSSYEQYF. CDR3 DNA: TGTGCCAGCAGCTTAGGACCAGGATCGTCCTACGAGCAGTACTTC.

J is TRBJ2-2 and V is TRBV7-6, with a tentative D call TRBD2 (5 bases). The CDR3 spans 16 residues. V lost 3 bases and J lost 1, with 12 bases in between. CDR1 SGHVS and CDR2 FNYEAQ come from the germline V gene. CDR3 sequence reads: CASSFRGLGNTGELFF. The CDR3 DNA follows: TGTGCCAGCAGCTTTCGAGGGTTAGGGAACACCGGGGAGCTGTTTTTT.

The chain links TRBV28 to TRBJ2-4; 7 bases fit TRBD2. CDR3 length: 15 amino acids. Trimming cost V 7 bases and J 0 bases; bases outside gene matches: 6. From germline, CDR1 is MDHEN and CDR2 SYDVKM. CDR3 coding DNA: TGTGCCAGCACCCCTGGGGGGGTAGCCAAAAACATTCAGTACTTC. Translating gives CASTPGGVAKNIQYF.

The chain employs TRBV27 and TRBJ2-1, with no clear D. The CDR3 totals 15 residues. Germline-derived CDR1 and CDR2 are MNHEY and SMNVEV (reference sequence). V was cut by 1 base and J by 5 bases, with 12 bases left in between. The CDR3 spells CASSLWVRGNNEQFF. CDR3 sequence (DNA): TGTGCCAGCAGTTTATGGGTCAGAGGCAACAATGAGCAGTTCTTC.

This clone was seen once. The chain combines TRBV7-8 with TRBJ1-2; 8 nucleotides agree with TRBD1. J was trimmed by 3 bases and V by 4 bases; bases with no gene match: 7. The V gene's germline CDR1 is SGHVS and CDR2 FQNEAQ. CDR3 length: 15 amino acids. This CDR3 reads CASSSDRVSHYGYTF. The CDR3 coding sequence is TGTGCCAGCAGCTCGGACAGGGTCTCTCACTATGGCTACACCTTC. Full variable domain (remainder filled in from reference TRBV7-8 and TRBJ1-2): GAGVSQSPRYKVAKRGQDVALRCDPISGHVSLFWYQQALGQGPEFLTYFQNEAQLDKSGLPSDRFFAERPEGSVSTLKIQRTQQEDSAVYLCASSSDRVSHYGYTFGSGTRLTVV.

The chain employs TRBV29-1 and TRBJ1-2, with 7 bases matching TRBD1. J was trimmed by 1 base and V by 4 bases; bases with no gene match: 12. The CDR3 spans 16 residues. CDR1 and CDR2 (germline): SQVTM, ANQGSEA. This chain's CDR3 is CSVGPGTDASNYGYTF. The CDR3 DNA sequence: TGCAGCGTTGGACCCGGGACAGATGCCAGTAACTATGGCTACACCTTC.

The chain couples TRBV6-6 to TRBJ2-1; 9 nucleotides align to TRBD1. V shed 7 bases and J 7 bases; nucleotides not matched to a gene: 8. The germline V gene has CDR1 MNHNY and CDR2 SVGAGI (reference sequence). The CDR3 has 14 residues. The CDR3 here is CASKGQGSTNEQFF. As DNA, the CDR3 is TGTGCCAGCAAGGGACAGGGTTCCACGAATGAGCAGTTCTTC.

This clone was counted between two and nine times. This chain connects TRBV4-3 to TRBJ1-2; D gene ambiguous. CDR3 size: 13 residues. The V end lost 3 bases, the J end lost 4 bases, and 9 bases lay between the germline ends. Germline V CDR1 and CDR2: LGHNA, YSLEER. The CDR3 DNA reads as TGCGCCAGCAGCCAGGGCTTGGCCTATGGCTACACCTTC. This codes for CASSQGLAYGYTF.

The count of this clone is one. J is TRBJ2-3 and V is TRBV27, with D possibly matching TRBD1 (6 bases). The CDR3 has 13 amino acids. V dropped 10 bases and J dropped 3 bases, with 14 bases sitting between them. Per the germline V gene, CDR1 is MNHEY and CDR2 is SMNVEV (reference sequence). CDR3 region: CATAQGRTDTQYF. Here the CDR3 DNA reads TGTGCCACCGCACAGGGTAGGACAGATACGCAGTATTTT.

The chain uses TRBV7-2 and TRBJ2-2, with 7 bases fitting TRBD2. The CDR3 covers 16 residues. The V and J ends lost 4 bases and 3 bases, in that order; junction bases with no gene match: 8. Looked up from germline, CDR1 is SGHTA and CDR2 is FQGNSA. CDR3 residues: CASSSRPSGYTGELFF. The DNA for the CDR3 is TGTGCCAGCAGCTCCCGGCCTAGCGGATACACCGGGGAGCTGTTTTTT. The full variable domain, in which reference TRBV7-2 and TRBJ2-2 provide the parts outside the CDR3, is GAGVSQSPSNKVTEKGKDVELRCDPISGHTALYWYRQSLGQGLEFLIYFQGNSAPDKSGLPSDRFSAERTGGSVSTLTIQRTQQEDSAVYLCASSSRPSGYTGELFFGEGSRLTVL.

CDR3 coding DNA: TGTGCCAGCAGTGTCATAGAGACAGCTAAGCGATCTAGCAATCAGCCCCAGCATTTT. Its translation: CASSVIETAKRSSNQPQHF. V usage is TRBV2 and J usage is TRBJ1-5, with a weak D call TRBD1 (5 bases). The CDR3 totals 19 residues. Looked up from germline, CDR1 is SNHLY and CDR2 is FYNNEI. V lost 4 bases, J lost 0 bases, and 22 bases lay in between.

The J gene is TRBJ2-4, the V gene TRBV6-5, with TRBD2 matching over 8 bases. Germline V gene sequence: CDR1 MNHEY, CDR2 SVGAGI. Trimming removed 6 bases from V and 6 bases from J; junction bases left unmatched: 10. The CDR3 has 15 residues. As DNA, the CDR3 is TGTGCCAGCAGGGATCCGGGGGGGGCGCGAAACATTCAGTACTTC. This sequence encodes CASRDPGGARNIQYF.

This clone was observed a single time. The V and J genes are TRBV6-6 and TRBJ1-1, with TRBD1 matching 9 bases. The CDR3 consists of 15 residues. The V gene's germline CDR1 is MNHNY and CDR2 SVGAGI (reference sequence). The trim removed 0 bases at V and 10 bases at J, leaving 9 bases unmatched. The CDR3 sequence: CASSYSDRGGWVAFF. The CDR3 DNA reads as TGTGCCAGCAGTTACTCTGACAGGGGGGGTTGGGTAGCTTTCTTT.

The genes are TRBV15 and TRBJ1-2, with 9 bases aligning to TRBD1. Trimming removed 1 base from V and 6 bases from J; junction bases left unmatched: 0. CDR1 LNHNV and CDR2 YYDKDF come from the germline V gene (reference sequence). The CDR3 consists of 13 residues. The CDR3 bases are TGTGCCACCAGCAGAGGGGACAGGGATGGCTACACCTTC. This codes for CATSRGDRDGYTF.